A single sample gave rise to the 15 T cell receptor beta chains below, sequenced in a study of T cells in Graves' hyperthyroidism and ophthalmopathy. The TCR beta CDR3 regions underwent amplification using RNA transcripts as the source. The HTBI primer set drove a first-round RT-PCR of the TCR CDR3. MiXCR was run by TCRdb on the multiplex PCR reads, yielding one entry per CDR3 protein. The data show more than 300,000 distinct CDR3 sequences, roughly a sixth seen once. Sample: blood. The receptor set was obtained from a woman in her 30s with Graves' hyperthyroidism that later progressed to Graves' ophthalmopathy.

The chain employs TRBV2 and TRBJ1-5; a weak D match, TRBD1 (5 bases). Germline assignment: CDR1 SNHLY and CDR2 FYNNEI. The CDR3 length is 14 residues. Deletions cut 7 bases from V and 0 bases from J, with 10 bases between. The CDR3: CASTIQVSNQPQHF. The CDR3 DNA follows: TGTGCCAGCACCATACAGGTTAGCAATCAGCCCCAGCATTTT. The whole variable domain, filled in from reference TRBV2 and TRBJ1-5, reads EPEVTQTPSHQVTQMGQEVILRCVPISNHLYFYWYRQILGQKVEFLVSFYNNEISEKSEIFDDQFSVERPDGSNFTLKIRSTKLEDSAMYFCASTIQVSNQPQHFGDGTRLSIL.

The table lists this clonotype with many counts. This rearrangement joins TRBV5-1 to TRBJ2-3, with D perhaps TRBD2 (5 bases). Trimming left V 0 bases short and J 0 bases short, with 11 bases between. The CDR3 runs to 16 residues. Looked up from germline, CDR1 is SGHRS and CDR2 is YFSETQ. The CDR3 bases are TGCGCCAGCAGCTTGGCCTTAGCGCAAAGCACAGATACGCAGTATTTT. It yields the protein CASSLALAQSTDTQYF.

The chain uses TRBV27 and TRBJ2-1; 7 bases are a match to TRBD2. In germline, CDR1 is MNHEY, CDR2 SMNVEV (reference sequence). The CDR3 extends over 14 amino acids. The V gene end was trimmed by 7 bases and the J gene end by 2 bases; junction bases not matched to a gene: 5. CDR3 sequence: CASTWGGAYNEQFF. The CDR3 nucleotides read TGTGCCAGCACTTGGGGGGGGGCCTACAATGAGCAGTTCTTC.

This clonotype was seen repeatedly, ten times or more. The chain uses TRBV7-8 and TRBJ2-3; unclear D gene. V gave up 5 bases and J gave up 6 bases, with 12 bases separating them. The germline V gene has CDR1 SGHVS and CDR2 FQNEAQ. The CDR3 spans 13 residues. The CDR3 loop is CASSPVVPDTQYF. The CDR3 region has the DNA TGTGCCAGCAGCCCCGTTGTACCCGATACGCAGTATTTT.

Written as DNA, the CDR3 is TGTGCCAGCAGCTTTATGACGGGACACCCAAGGGGCTACACCTTC. This codes for CASSFMTGHPRGYTF. This chain joins TRBV7-9 and TRBJ1-2; a possible D gene is TRBD1 (6 bases). Germline V gene data show CDR1 as SEHNR and CDR2 as FQNEAQ (reference sequence). Deletions cut 3 bases from V and 8 bases from J, with 19 bases between. This CDR3 region has 15 residues.

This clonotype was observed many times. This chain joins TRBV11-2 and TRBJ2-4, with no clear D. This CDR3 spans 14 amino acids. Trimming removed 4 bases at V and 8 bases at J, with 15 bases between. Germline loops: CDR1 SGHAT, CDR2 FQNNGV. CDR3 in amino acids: CASSSPGPGDIQYF. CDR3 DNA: TGTGCCAGCAGCTCCCCAGGTCCCGGAGACATTCAGTACTTC. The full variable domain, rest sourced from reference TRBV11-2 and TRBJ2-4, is EAGVAQSPRYKIIEKRQSVAFWCNPISGHATLYWYQQILGQGPKLLIQFQNNGVVDDSQLPKDRFSAERLKGVDSTLKIQPAKLEDSAVYLCASSSPGPGDIQYFGAGTRLSVL.

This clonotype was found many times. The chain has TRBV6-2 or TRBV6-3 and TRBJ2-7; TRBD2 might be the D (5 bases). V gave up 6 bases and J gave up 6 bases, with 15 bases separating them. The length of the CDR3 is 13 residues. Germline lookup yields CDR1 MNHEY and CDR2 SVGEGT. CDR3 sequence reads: CASRGVGHLEQYF. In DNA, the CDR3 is TGTGCCAGCAGGGGAGTTGGGCACCTCGAGCAGTACTTC.

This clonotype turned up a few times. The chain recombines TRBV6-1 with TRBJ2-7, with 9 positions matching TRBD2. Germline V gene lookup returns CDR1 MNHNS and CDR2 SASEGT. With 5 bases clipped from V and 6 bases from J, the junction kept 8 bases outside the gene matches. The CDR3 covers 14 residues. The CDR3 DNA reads TGTGCCAGCAGTATACTTAGCGGGAGTAGCGAGCAGTACTTC. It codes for CASSILSGSSEQYF.

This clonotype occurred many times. CDR3 sequence reads: CATSDGGTDIYNEQFF. For the CDR3, the DNA is TGTGCCACCAGTGATGGCGGGACGGACATCTACAATGAGCAGTTCTTC. The rearrangement uses TRBV24-1 and TRBJ2-1; tentatively, D is TRBD2 (6 bases). Trimming removed 3 bases at V and 3 bases at J, with 14 bases between. This CDR3 region has 16 residues. From germline, CDR1 is KGHDR and CDR2 SFDVKD.

In DNA, the CDR3 is TGTGCCAGCAGCCCCCCAGACGGCTCCTACGAGCAGTACTTC. Its protein is CASSPPDGSYEQYF. The chain employs TRBV7-9 and TRBJ2-7, with D unclear. The germline V and J ends were trimmed by 5 bases and 0 bases, with 11 bases remaining between them. Germline V gives CDR1 SEHNR, CDR2 FQNEAQ (reference sequence). This CDR3 has 14 residues.

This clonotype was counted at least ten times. CDR3 amino acids: CASSPDRGTIYF. The CDR3, as DNA: TGTGCCAGCTCACCGGACCGGGGCACCATATATTTT. This chain links TRBV18 with TRBJ1-3; D uncertain. The CDR3 sequence is 12 residues long. CDR1 and CDR2 (germline): KGHSH, LQKENI. Trimming removed 3 bases at V and 9 bases at J, with 9 bases between.

CDR3 residues: CSARVLNTGELFF. DNA for the CDR3: TGCAGTGCTAGAGTTCTAAACACCGGGGAGCTGTTTTTT. This sequence joins TRBV20-1 and TRBJ2-2; D gene uncertain. CDR1 is DFQATT, CDR2 SNEGSKA, per germline (reference sequence). V lost 1 base to trimming and J lost 2 bases, with 5 bases between them. CDR3 size: 13 residues.

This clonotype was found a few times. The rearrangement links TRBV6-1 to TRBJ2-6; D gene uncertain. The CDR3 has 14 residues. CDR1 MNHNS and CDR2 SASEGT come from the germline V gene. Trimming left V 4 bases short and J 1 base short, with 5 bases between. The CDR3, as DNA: TGTGCCAGCAGTGCTGAATCTGGGGCCAACGTCCTGACTTTC. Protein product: CASSAESGANVLTF.

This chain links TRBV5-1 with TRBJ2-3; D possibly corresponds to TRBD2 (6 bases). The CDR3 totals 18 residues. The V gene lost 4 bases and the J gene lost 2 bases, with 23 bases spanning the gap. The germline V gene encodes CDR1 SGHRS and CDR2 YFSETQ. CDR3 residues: CASSLMGHRRDPTDTQYF. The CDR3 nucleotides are TGCGCCAGCAGCCTGATGGGGCATAGGAGGGATCCCACAGATACGCAGTATTTT.

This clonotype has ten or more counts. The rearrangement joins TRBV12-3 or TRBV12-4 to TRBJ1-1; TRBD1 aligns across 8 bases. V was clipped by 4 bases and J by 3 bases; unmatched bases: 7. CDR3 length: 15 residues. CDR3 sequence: CASSSRTGIYTEAFF. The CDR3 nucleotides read TGTGCCAGCAGTTCTAGGACAGGGATTTACACTGAAGCTTTCTTT.